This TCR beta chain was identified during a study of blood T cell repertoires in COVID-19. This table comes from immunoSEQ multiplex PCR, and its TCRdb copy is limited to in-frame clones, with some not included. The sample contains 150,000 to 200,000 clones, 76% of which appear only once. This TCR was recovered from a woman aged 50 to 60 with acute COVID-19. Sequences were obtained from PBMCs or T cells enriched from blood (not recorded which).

The CDR3 DNA follows: TGCGCCAGCAGCATACGGGAACCAAGAAATGAGCAGTTCTTC. This translates into CASSIREPRNEQFF. This chain connects TRBV5-1 to TRBJ2-1, with D possibly TRBD2 on 5 matching bases. This CDR3 has 14 residues. Deletions cut 4 bases from V and 7 bases from J, with 15 bases between. CDR1 and CDR2 (germline): SGHRS, YFSETQ.